This TCR beta chain was captured by sequencing in a study of T cell changes during pregnancy in multiple sclerosis. Using immunoSEQ multiplex PCR, the repertoire was profiled, and TCRdb retains in-frame clones only, with some absent. The data show 40,000 to 60,000 clones, more than 80% seen once. In germline, CDR1 is SSHAT, CDR2 FNYEAQ (reference sequence). This CDR3 comprises 13 residues. V gave up 4 bases and J gave up 5 bases; unmatched junction bases: 4. This TCR was recovered from a female donor with multiple sclerosis, enrolled in a pregnancy study. The sample was CD4+ T cells from peripheral blood mononuclear cells, taken before pregnancy. The gene calls are TRBV7-7 and TRBJ1-1; 7 nucleotides match TRBD1. This chain's CDR3 is CASSSRQGTEAFF. CDR3 DNA: TGTGCCAGCAGCTCGAGACAGGGAACTGAAGCTTTCTTT.